This T cell receptor beta chain originates from a study of neurological immune-mediated disorders. Study observations and caveats: No CDR3 amino acid sequences were shared by expanded clones across subjects, suggesting private repertoires in all groups.

This clonotype was seen at least ten times. As yet, its antigen is unknown. 5'RACE with 10-nucleotide random UMIs generated the cDNA. Via MiXCR, TCRdb re-called the 5' RACE reads, giving one row per CDR3 protein. The profile shows 20,000 to 25,000 distinct CDR3 sequences, about 13% of them singletons. The sample was PBMCs. The receptor comes from a woman aged 60-75 years with HTLV-1-associated myelopathy (HAM/TSP).

The CDR3 loop reads CASSTGRANSPLHF. In DNA, the CDR3 is TGTGCCAGCAGCACCGGACGAGCTAATTCACCCCTCCACTTT. The chain recombines TRBV7-9 with TRBJ1-6; D unresolved. The CDR3 totals 14 residues. Germline V lookup: CDR1 SEHNR, CDR2 FQNEAQ (reference sequence). V lost 5 bases and J lost 6, with 11 bases in between.